A selection of T cell receptor beta chains follows, all from one sample in a study of control samples from healthy donors and cancer patients. Produced via immunoSEQ multiplex PCR; TCRdb's table is partial and in-frame only. The data hold tens of thousands of clones, with roughly 91% observed a single time. The material sequenced was blood. Receptors were obtained from a man in his thirties or forties in good health. CDR3s leave out the opening cysteine and the closing phenylalanine or tryptophan.

>TRBV5-1
ASSPRTDAYGYT
>TRBV28
ASRGRALGDDNYGYT
>TRBV19
ATLGGHRNQPQH
>TRBV7-9
ASSLYPPRVNTDTQY
>TRBV28
AHGNYGYT
>TRBV7-2
ASSLASGGLGGNEQY
>TRBV5-1
ASSSGGTASSGANVLT
>TRBV4-2
ASSPTGGNTGELF
>TRBV3-1/TRBV3-2
ASSQGPLYGYT
>TRBV6-4
ASSRDRGDGYT
>TRBV28
ASTRGDRMNTEAF
>TRBV10-3
AITGSGQGEVAGFNEQF
>TRBV11-2
ASSAQVSFRNYEQY
>TRBV10-3
AISESFYEQY
>TRBV7-6
ASSLGSGSWGETQY
>TRBV19
ASNPLGTSNQPQH
>TRBV6-5
ASSGVRGIQPQH
>TRBV27
ASGTGTSGANEQF
>TRBV5-1
ASSSGTRDMNYGYT
>TRBV7-8
ASSFPKNYGYT
>TRBV6-5
ASNPGQVYNEQF